This T cell receptor beta chain was captured in a study of a mutant IDH1 vaccine in newly diagnosed glioma. Study-wide background: Across weeks 1, 3, 5, 7, 11, 15, 19 and 23, patients received a vaccination each time, eight in all. There were approximately 60% males and roughly 38% females among treated patients, whose mean age was approximately 44 years. Beforehand, treatment had been radiotherapy, temozolomide, or both; the majority received both. Patients were started on vaccination 4-6 weeks after radiotherapy alone, or with temozolomide cycles.

The V gene's germline CDR1 is SGHTA and CDR2 FQGTGA. V lost 0 bases to trimming and J lost 7 bases; unmatched junction nucleotides: 3. The CDR3 is 15 amino acids. Some clones are missing from TCRdb's copy, which holds only in-frame ones; the method was immunoSEQ multiplex PCR. The profile shows about 58,000 clones, around 84% of them singletons. A word on this clone: The target antigen is unknown.

The time point: week 5, during vaccination. Each dose delivered 300 ug of mutant IDH1 20-mer peptide subcutaneously with imiquimod. Sequences were derived from PBMCs, sampled from a glioma patient whose treatment included an IDH1 peptide vaccine. The receptor's source is a woman aged 45-60 years with glioma. The rearrangement joins TRBV7-3 to TRBJ1-6; 7 positions agree with TRBD1. In nucleotides, the CDR3 is TGTGCCAGCAGCTTAACAGGGGGCTACAATTCACCCCTCCACTTT. This sequence encodes CASSLTGGYNSPLHF.